This T cell receptor (beta chain) is from a study of T cell responses to AZD1222 COVID-19 vaccine. Study-wide findings and caveats: The study reported that nearly half of spike-specific TCRs target unmutated variant regions.

On this clone itself: What it recognizes is unknown.

Sequenced by immunoSEQ multiplex PCR; TCRdb stores in-frame clones only, minus some. The sample has roughly 140,000 clones; roughly 93% are singletons. CDR1 and CDR2 (germline): SGHTA, FQGNSA. CDR3 length: 14 amino acids. V lost 1 base and J 7 bases, leaving 13 bases between the germline ends. V is TRBV7-2 and J is TRBJ1-1; D uncertain. The specimen was peripheral blood, collected 28 days after the second AZD1222 dose. This clonotype originated in an adult who received the AZD1222 COVID-19 vaccine. CDR3 loop: CASSLDPPAVEAFF. Here the CDR3 DNA reads TGTGCCAGCAGCTTAGATCCCCCGGCGGTTGAAGCTTTCTTT.